The 21 T cell receptor beta chains in this list originate from one sample, sequenced in a study of blood T cell repertoires in COVID-19. TCRdb's copy holds only in-frame clones and misses some; the assay was immunoSEQ multiplex PCR. Among more than 40,000 clones listed, approximately 86% were seen once. Sequenced input: peripheral blood. These receptors originate from a woman of 80 years or more with acute or convalescent COVID-19.

The CDR3 sequence is CASRGQGDNSPLHF. In DNA, the CDR3 is TGCGCCAGCAGGGGACAGGGAGACAATTCACCCCTCCACTTT. The genes are TRBV5-1 and TRBJ1-6; 9 bases map to TRBD1. V gave up 5 bases and J gave up 7 bases; unmatched junction bases: 4. Germline CDR1 SGHRS, CDR2 YFSETQ. The CDR3 extends over 14 amino acids.

The chain uses TRBV4-1 and TRBJ1-3; 9 nucleotides line up with TRBD1. Germline V gene data show CDR1 as MGHRA and CDR2 as YSYEKL. The CDR3 length is 17 residues. Trimming at V came to 4 bases and at J to 2 bases, leaving 9 bases not matched to a gene. The CDR3 DNA reads as TGCGCCAGCAGCCGGTACACCGGGACAGGGACTGGAAACACCATATATTTT. Translated: CASSRYTGTGTGNTIYF.

The gene calls are TRBV6-5 and TRBJ1-1; tentative D call: TRBD1 (6 bases). Germline V gives CDR1 MNHEY, CDR2 SVGAGI. V was pared by 6 bases and J by 8 bases, with 13 bases between. CDR3 length: 12 residues. The CDR3 region is CASSGDTGEAFF. The CDR3 nucleotides are TGTGCCAGCAGCGGCGACACAGGGGAAGCTTTCTTT.

This chain uses TRBV3-1 (or the pseudogene TRBV3-2) with TRBJ1-3, with D unresolved. The CDR3 has 15 residues. Germline-derived CDR1 and CDR2 are LGHDT and YNNKEL (reference sequence). Between the trimmed V and J ends, which lost 0 bases and 1 base, there was a span of 7 bases. The CDR3 protein is CASSQDAGSGNTIYF. The CDR3 DNA reads as TGTGCCAGCAGCCAAGATGCGGGTTCTGGAAACACCATATATTTT.

The V call is TRBV11-2, the J call TRBJ1-3, with D perhaps matching TRBD1 (6 bases). Germline CDR1 reads SGHAT; CDR2 reads FQNNGV. This CDR3 region has 14 residues. Between the trimmed V and J ends, which lost 5 bases and 4 bases, there was a span of 12 bases. DNA for the CDR3: TGTGCCAGCAGCGCCCAGGGGTCGGGAAACACCATATATTTT. Protein: CASSAQGSGNTIYF.

CDR3 bases: TGTGCCACCAGCAGAGGGGGAGCCTTGAACACTGAAGCTTTCTTT. Translating gives CATSRGGALNTEAFF. V gene TRBV15 combines with J gene TRBJ1-1; D not resolved. Germline CDR1 LNHNV, CDR2 YYDKDF (reference sequence). The CDR3 spans 15 residues. Trimming pared 1 base from V and 0 bases from J, leaving 9 bases between.

This chain connects TRBV3-1 (or the pseudogene TRBV3-2) to TRBJ1-2, with D maybe TRBD1 (5 bases). With 5 bases removed from V and 8 bases from J, the gap between germline ends came to 15 bases. The CDR3 is 13 amino acids. Germline V gives CDR1 LGHDT, CDR2 YNNKEL (reference sequence). The chain's CDR3 is CASSEIQGTGYTF. CDR3 sequence (DNA): TGTGCCAGCAGCGAAATCCAGGGAACCGGCTACACCTTC.

The rearrangement uses TRBV19 and TRBJ1-1, with 7 bases that match TRBD1. The V gene end was trimmed by 6 bases and the J gene end by 6 bases; junction bases not matched to a gene: 13. CDR3 size: 15 residues. Germline-derived CDR1 and CDR2 are LNHDA and SQIVND (reference sequence). In nucleotides, the CDR3 is TGTGCCAGTAGAGATGAACAGGGGTATATGCCTGAAGCTTTCTTT. The encoded protein is CASRDEQGYMPEAFF.

This chain links TRBV11-2 with TRBJ2-7; D remains unclear. V was shortened by 0 bases and J by 0 bases, with 6 bases between the two germline ends. Germline CDR1 SGHAT, CDR2 FQNNGV. CDR3 length: 14 residues. The CDR3 DNA reads as TGTGCCAGCAGCTTAGATCTCCGCTCCTACGAGCAGTACTTC. Protein product: CASSLDLRSYEQYF.

The chain couples TRBV2 to TRBJ1-6; TRBD1 agrees at 9 bases. Germline-derived CDR1 and CDR2 are SNHLY and FYNNEI. CDR3 length: 14 residues. After removal of 10 bases from V and 8 bases from J, the junction contained 9 bases not matched to a gene. In DNA form, the CDR3 reads TGTGCCACTTTACTTACAGGGGGCGATTCACCCCTCCACTTT. Translating gives CATLLTGGDSPLHF.

The chain is built from TRBV19 and TRBJ2-4; 8 nucleotides match TRBD2. The germline V gene encodes CDR1 LNHDA and CDR2 SQIVND (reference sequence). The CDR3 loop spans 15 amino acids. With V trimmed by 6 bases and J by 3 bases, 7 bases remained unmatched. CDR3 loop: CASRGAGVGKNIQYF. CDR3 nucleotide sequence: TGTGCCAGTAGAGGAGCGGGGGTAGGCAAAAACATTCAGTACTTC.

This chain joins TRBV29-1 and TRBJ1-1; 7 bases line up with TRBD1. CDR1 and CDR2 (germline): SQVTM, ANQGSEA. With 4 bases clipped from V and 0 bases from J, the junction kept 2 bases outside the gene matches. CDR3 size: 13 residues. CDR3 in DNA: TGCAGCGTTGCCACAGGGGTGAACACTGAAGCTTTCTTT. Translating gives CSVATGVNTEAFF.

Regarding this clone: Other nucleotide sequences in the sample specify the same CDR3. The rearrangement joins TRBV9 to TRBJ1-3, with 7 bases that match TRBD1. This CDR3 is built from 14 residues. Germline CDR1 is SGDLS and CDR2 is YYNGEE. Unmatched junction bases numbered 4, after V lost 4 bases and J lost 3 bases. The CDR3, as DNA: TGTGCCAGCAGCCCAGGGGGGTTTGGAAACACCATATATTTT. This sequence encodes CASSPGGFGNTIYF. The complete variable domain, with remaining parts taken from reference TRBV9 and TRBJ1-3, reads DSGVTQTPKHLITATGQRVTLRCSPRSGDLSVYWYQQSLDQGLQFLIQYYNGEERAKGNILERFSAQQFPDLHSELNLSSLELGDSALYFCASSPGGFGNTIYFGEGSWLTVV.

Only one count was recorded for this clone. The chain employs TRBV6-5 and TRBJ1-2; 8 nucleotides match TRBD1. CDR1 and CDR2 from the germline V gene are MNHEY and SVGAGI. The CDR3 sequence is 16 residues long. The V gene end was trimmed by 0 bases and the J gene end by 6 bases; junction bases not matched to a gene: 9. CDR3 nucleotide sequence: TGTGCCAGCAGTTACTCGAGTACGGCAGGGGGCGATGGCTACACCTTC. Encoded protein: CASSYSSTAGGDGYTF.

This rearrangement joins TRBV3-1 (or the pseudogene TRBV3-2) to TRBJ1-3; D might be TRBD1 (6 bases). Looked up from germline, CDR1 is LGHDT and CDR2 is YNNKEL (reference sequence). The germline V and J ends were trimmed by 1 base and 4 bases, with 17 bases remaining between them. The CDR3 has 17 amino acids. CDR3 bases: TGTGCCAGCAGCCAAGGAGGGGGGGCCGAGCGGGGAAACACCATATATTTT. The encoded protein is CASSQGGGAERGNTIYF.

V gene TRBV7-9 combines with J gene TRBJ1-1, with 8 bases lining up with TRBD1. Germline CDR1 reads SEHNR; CDR2 reads FQNEAQ (reference sequence). This CDR3 region has 15 residues. Trimming at V came to 1 base and at J to 1 base, leaving 2 bases not matched to a gene. This CDR3 is CASSLVGQGNTEAFF. The CDR3 DNA follows: TGTGCCAGCAGCTTAGTAGGACAGGGGAACACTGAAGCTTTCTTT. The complete variable domain, with remaining parts taken from reference TRBV7-9 and TRBJ1-1, reads DTGVSQNPRHKITKRGQNVTFRCDPISEHNRLYWYRQTLGQGPEFLTYFQNEAQLEKSRLLSDRFSAERPKGSFSTLEIQRTEQGDSAMYLCASSLVGQGNTEAFFGQGTRLTVV.

This chain uses TRBV5-1 with TRBJ2-5; 8 bases line up with TRBD1. Germline-derived CDR1 and CDR2 are SGHRS and YFSETQ. The CDR3 is 13 residues long. After removal of 4 bases from V and 5 bases from J, the junction contained 4 bases not matched to a gene. The CDR3 bases are TGCGCCAGCAGCCCCTGGACAGGGGAGACCCAGTACTTC. The encoded protein is CASSPWTGETQYF.

Only a few counts were recorded for this clone. This chain uses TRBV6-6 with TRBJ1-1; D uncertain. CDR1 and CDR2 from the germline V gene are MNHNY and SVGAGI (reference sequence). V lost 5 bases and J lost 1, with 8 bases in between. This CDR3 region has 13 residues. CDR3 DNA sequence: TGTGCCAGCAGTAACAACAAGAACACTGAAGCTTTCTTT. Its protein product is CASSNNKNTEAFF.

The chain is built from TRBV9 and TRBJ1-5; 11 bases are shared with TRBD1. V gave up 0 bases and J gave up 9 bases; unmatched junction bases: 5. The germline gives CDR1 SGDLS, CDR2 YYNGEE. This CDR3 is 15 amino acids long. The CDR3 nucleotides read TGTGCCAGCAGCGTAGAGGCGGGGACAGGGGGGCCCCAGCATTTT. It is translated as CASSVEAGTGGPQHF.

This clone was picked up one time. The chain couples TRBV2 to TRBJ1-1; D is possibly TRBD1 (6 bases). V lost 5 bases and J lost 7, with 14 bases in between. From germline, CDR1 is SNHLY and CDR2 FYNNEI. CDR3 length: 13 residues. The CDR3 spells CASSRGGQLEAFF. The CDR3 DNA follows: TGTGCCAGCAGTCGAGGCGGACAGCTTGAAGCTTTCTTT.

V gene TRBV6-5 combines with J gene TRBJ1-4; 8 nucleotides align to TRBD1. The CDR3 sequence is 14 residues long. V was pared by 5 bases and J by 8 bases, with 7 bases of the junction left unmatched. From germline, CDR1 is MNHEY and CDR2 SVGAGI. The CDR3 loop is CASSRTGRQEKLFF. CDR3 nucleotide sequence: TGTGCCAGCAGTAGGACAGGGAGGCAGGAAAAACTGTTTTTT.